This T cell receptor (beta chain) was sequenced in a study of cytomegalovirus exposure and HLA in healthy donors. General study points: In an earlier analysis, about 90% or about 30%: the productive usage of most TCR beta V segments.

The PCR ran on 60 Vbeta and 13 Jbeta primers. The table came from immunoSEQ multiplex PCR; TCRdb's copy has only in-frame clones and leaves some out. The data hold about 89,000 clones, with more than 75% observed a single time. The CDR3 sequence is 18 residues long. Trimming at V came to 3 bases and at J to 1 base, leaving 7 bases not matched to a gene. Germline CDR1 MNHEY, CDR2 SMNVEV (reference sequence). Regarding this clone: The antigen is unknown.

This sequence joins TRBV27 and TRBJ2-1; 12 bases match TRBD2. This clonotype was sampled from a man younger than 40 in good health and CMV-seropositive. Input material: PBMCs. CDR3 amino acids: CASSLLAGGLGSYNEQFF. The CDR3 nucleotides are TGTGCCAGCAGTTTGCTAGCGGGAGGGTTAGGGTCCTACAATGAGCAGTTCTTC.